Listed below are T cell receptor beta chains from one sample, sequenced in a study of T cells in Graves' hyperthyroidism and ophthalmopathy. Via MiXCR, TCRdb re-called the multiplex PCR reads, giving one row per CDR3 protein. Of 500,000 to 600,000 distinct CDR3 sequences in the sample, roughly 46% were seen once. Source material: peripheral blood or thyroid tissue (not recorded which). These receptors came from a woman in her late teens or twenties with Graves' hyperthyroidism. The CDR3 runs from the conserved cysteine through the conserved F or W. The D gene is left open where the match is weak. Some rows have no size entry. The others give once, few or many, or a class for an expanded clone.

v_gene	j_gene	len	d_gene	abundance	CDR3aa	CDR3nt
TRBV20-1	TRBJ1-1	14	NA	many	CSARDQPGTAEAFF	TGCAGTGCTAGAGATCAGCCGGGGACCGCTGAAGCTTTCTTT
TRBV29-1	TRBJ1-5	12	NA	NA	CSVLAGEQPQHF	TGCAGCGTTCTAGCGGGCGAGCAGCCCCAGCATTTT
TRBV19	TRBJ1-1	16	TRBD1	NA	CASSPDREAMNTEAFF	TGTGCCAGTAGTCCTGACAGGGAAGCCATGAACACTGAAGCCTTCTTT
TRBV7-3	TRBJ1-2	14	NA	NA	CASSLSPQATGYTF	TGTGCCAGCAGCTTAAGCCCTCAGGCGACCGGCTACACCTTC
TRBV29-1	TRBJ2-1	14	NA	NA	CSVEDPRGYDEQFF	TGCAGCGTTGAAGATCCACGGGGGTATGATGAGCAGTTCTTC
TRBV29-1	TRBJ2-1	16	TRBD2	NA	CSSWQIAGVTYNEQFF	TGCAGCAGTTGGCAAATAGCGGGAGTAACGTACAATGAGCAGTTCTTC
TRBV11-2	TRBJ1-2	15	NA	many	CASSTRRTANYGYTF	TGTGCCAGCAGCACCCGGAGGACAGCCAACTATGGCTACACCTTC
TRBV7-2	TRBJ1-1	15	TRBD1	NA	CASSSLDRVSPEAFF	TGTGCCTCCAGCAGCTTAGACAGGGTGAGCCCTGAAGCTTTCTTT
TRBV24-1	TRBJ2-1	12	TRBD1	NA	CATGTGNAEQFF	TGTGCCACCGGGACAGGGAATGCCGAGCAGTTCTTC
TRBV7-8	TRBJ2-5	16	NA	many	CASSFNTGQSEETQYF	TGTGCCAGCAGCTTTAACACTGGACAGTCCGAAGAGACCCAATACTTC
TRBV24-1	TRBJ2-2	16	NA	many	CATSVGKKANTGELFF	TGTGCCACCAGTGTAGGGAAGAAAGCGAACACCGGGGAGCTGTTTTTT
TRBV20-1	TRBJ2-6	15	TRBD1	NA	CSARDSFSGANVLTF	TGCAGTGCCCGGGACAGTTTCTCTGGGGCCAACGTCCTGACTTTC
TRBV7-2	TRBJ1-2	13	NA	NA	CASSLTGTGGYTF	TGTGCCAGCAGCTTAACGGGTACGGGTGGCTACACCTTC
TRBV20-1	TRBJ2-7	12	TRBD1	NA	CSPGQGGNEQYF	TGCAGTCCTGGACAGGGGGGCAATGAGCAGTACTTC
TRBV14	TRBJ2-7	15	TRBD2	many	CASSQGLADSYEQYF	TGTGCCAGCAGCCAAGGACTAGCGGACTCCTACGAGCAGTACTTC
TRBV20-1	TRBJ1-1	13	NA	NA	CSALKGTEREAFF	TGCAGTGCCCTGAAGGGGACCGAACGGGAAGCTTTCTTT
TRBV15	TRBJ2-7	14	TRBD2	many	CATSRRTSGYEQYF	TGTGCCACCAGCAGACGGACTAGCGGTTACGAGCAGTACTTC
TRBV7-9	TRBJ2-5	17	TRBD1	many	CASSFSVSNRGFGTQYF	TGTGCCAGCAGCTTTTCCGTCTCGAACAGGGGATTTGGGACCCAGTACTTC
TRBV12-3/TRBV12-4	TRBJ2-7	13	NA	NA	CASSRTVPIEQYF	TGTGCCAGCAGTAGGACAGTACCCATCGAGCAGTACTTC
TRBV6-5	TRBJ2-5	14	NA	many	CASSEDTRSETQYF	TGTGCCAGCAGTGAGGACACAAGGAGTGAGACCCAGTACTTC
TRBV24-1	TRBJ1-4	17	NA	NA	CATSIGVSSGEGEKLFF	TGTGCCACCAGCATAGGTGTGAGCTCTGGGGAAGGTGAAAAACTGTTTTTT
TRBV12-3/TRBV12-4	TRBJ1-4	11	NA	many	CASGFGEKLFF	TGTGCCAGCGGGTTTGGGGAAAAACTGTTTTTT
TRBV5-1	TRBJ1-4	14	NA	NA	CASSGGAPNEKLFF	TGCGCCAGCAGCGGGGGGGCGCCTAACGAAAAACTGTTTTTT
TRBV9	TRBJ1-6	15	NA	NA	CASSTATARNSPLHF	TGTGCCAGCAGCACTGCGACAGCCAGGAATTCACCCCTCCACTTT
TRBV20-1	TRBJ2-7	12	NA	once	CSTGFGSYEQYF	TGCAGCACAGGGTTTGGCTCCTACGAGCAGTACTTC
TRBV29-1	TRBJ1-1	12	TRBD1	NA	CSLGTGWTEAFF	TGCAGCCTAGGGACAGGGTGGACTGAAGCTTTCTTT
TRBV7-2	TRBJ2-2	14	TRBD2	NA	CASSQRGFAGELFF	TGTGCCAGCAGCCAGCGGGGATTCGCCGGGGAGCTGTTTTTT
TRBV7-2	TRBJ2-5	16	NA	many	CASSLGGIAYSETQYF	TGTGCCAGCAGCTTAGGCGGGATAGCCTATAGTGAGACCCAGTACTTC
TRBV7-2	TRBJ2-7	14	TRBD2	NA	CAGSTSGRAYEQYF	TGTGCCGGTTCGACTAGCGGGAGGGCCTACGAGCAGTACTTC
TRBV4-3	TRBJ2-3	14	NA	NA	CASSQGDSTDTQYF	TGCGCCAGCAGCCAAGGGGACTCTACAGATACGCAGTATTTT
TRBV13	TRBJ1-2	15	TRBD1	many	CASSLEKGQVDGYTF	TGTGCCAGCAGCTTAGAGAAGGGACAGGTGGATGGCTACACCTTC
TRBV11-1	TRBJ1-5	15	NA	many	CASSLVCRGNQPQHF	TGTGCCAGCAGCTTAGTTTGCCGAGGGAATCAGCCCCAGCATTTT
TRBV19	TRBJ1-6	16	TRBD1	many	CASSTLRGQLNSPLHF	TGTGCCAGTAGCACCCTCCGGGGACAGCTAAATTCACCCCTCCACTTT
TRBV19	TRBJ2-2	18	TRBD2	NA	CASNPYGPSGSYTGELFF	TGTGCCAGTAACCCCTACGGGCCTAGCGGGAGTTACACCGGGGAGCTGTTTTTT
TRBV3-1	TRBJ1-3	15	TRBD1	many	CASSPRGHAGNTIYF	TGTGCCAGCAGCCCCAGGGGGCATGCTGGAAACACCATATATTTT
TRBV28	TRBJ2-2	17	NA	NA	CASSPVHRGRGTGELFF	TGTGCCAGCAGTCCAGTCCACAGGGGGAGGGGCACCGGGGAGCTGTTTTTT
TRBV19	TRBJ2-7	15	NA	many	CASSIWRDGAYEQYF	TGTGCCAGTAGTATATGGCGGGACGGAGCCTACGAGCAGTACTTC
TRBV30	TRBJ1-5	13	NA	NA	CAWSVMSSQPQHF	TGTGCCTGGAGTGTGATGTCAAGTCAGCCCCAGCATTTT
TRBV10-3	TRBJ1-2	15	NA	NA	CAISDLDRAPYGYTF	TGTGCCATCAGTGATCTGGACCGGGCCCCCTATGGCTACACCTTC
TRBV7-9	TRBJ2-5	15	TRBD1	many	CASSLATGDQETQYF	TGTGCCAGCAGCTTAGCCACAGGGGACCAAGAGACCCAGTACTTC
TRBV20-1	TRBJ2-5	11	NA	NA	CSASAQETQYF	TGCAGTGCTAGCGCCCAAGAGACCCAGTACTTC
TRBV7-2	TRBJ1-5	14	NA	NA	CASSLAAGQETQHF	TGTGCCAGCAGCTTAGCAGCGGGCCAAGAGACCCAGCATTTT
TRBV5-1	TRBJ2-2	15	NA	NA	CASSLVGVGTGELFF	TGCGCCAGCAGCTTGGTGGGGGTTGGTACCGGGGAGCTGTTTTTT
TRBV27	TRBJ1-5	16	TRBD1	few	CASSLYGQEVDQPQHF	TGTGCCAGCAGTTTATATGGACAGGAAGTGGATCAGCCCCAGCATTTT
TRBV5-1	TRBJ2-7	15	NA	many	CASSLGWAMAYEQYF	TGCGCCAGCAGCTTGGGCTGGGCAATGGCCTACGAGCAGTACTTC
TRBV5-1	TRBJ2-7	13	NA	many	CASSIGTGYEQYF	TGCGCCAGCAGCATCGGGACGGGCTACGAGCAGTACTTC
TRBV4-1	TRBJ1-6	16	NA	many	CASSEPGRGGNSPLHF	TGCGCCAGCAGCGAACCGGGTCGGGGGGGTAATTCACCCCTCCACTTT
TRBV11-2	TRBJ1-2	13	TRBD1	many	CASSRDRGRGYTF	TGTGCCAGCAGCAGGGACAGGGGGCGCGGCTACACCTTC
TRBV2	TRBJ1-2	12	NA	few	CASRTPRYGYTF	TGTGCCAGCAGGACGCCTAGATATGGCTACACCTTC
TRBV7-8	TRBJ2-1	17	NA	NA	CASSPRPGDGAYNEQFF	TGTGCCAGCAGCCCGCGCCCAGGGGATGGGGCCTACAATGAGCAGTTCTTC
TRBV5-1	TRBJ1-5	15	NA	many	CASSLGTVGGQPQHF	TGCGCCAGCAGCTTGGGGACAGTGGGGGGTCAGCCCCAGCATTTT
TRBV25-1	TRBJ2-7	18	NA	NA	CASSVGTEYGKEVGEQYF	TGTGCCAGCAGTGTCGGGACGGAGTACGGGAAGGAGGTGGGCGAGCAGTACTTC
TRBV3-1	TRBJ1-1	12	NA	many	CASSQAHAEAFF	TGTGCCAGCAGCCAAGCACATGCTGAAGCTTTCTTT
TRBV7-8	TRBJ1-1	15	NA	many	CASGEQVLGSTEAFF	TGTGCCAGCGGAGAACAAGTCCTCGGTAGCACTGAAGCTTTCTTT
TRBV7-2	TRBJ1-2	14	NA	many	CASSLTGTPYGYTF	TGTGCCAGCAGCTTAACCGGGACACCATATGGCTACACCTTC
TRBV29-1	TRBJ1-5	12	NA	NA	CSIDSVNQPQHF	TGCAGCATCGACAGTGTTAATCAGCCCCAGCATTTT